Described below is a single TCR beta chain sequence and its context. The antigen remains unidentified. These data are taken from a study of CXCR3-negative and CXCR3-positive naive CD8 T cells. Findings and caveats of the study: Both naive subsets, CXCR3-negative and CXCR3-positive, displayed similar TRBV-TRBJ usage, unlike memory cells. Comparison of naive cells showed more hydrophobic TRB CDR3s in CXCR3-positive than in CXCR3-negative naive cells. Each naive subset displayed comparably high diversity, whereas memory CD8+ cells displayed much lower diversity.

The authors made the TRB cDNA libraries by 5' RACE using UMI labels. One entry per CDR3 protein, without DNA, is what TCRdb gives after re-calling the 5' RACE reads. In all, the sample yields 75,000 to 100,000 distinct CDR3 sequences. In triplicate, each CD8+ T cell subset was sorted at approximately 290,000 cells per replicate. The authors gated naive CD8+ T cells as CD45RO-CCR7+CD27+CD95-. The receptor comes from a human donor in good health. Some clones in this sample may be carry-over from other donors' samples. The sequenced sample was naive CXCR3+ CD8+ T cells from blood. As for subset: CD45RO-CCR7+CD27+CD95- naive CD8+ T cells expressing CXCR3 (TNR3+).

The CDR3 spells CASSLAGRNYTF. The V gene is TRBV7-9, the J gene TRBJ1-2. The CDR3 has 12 amino acids. The germline V gene encodes CDR1 SEHNR and CDR2 FQNEAQ (reference sequence). Full variable domain (rest looked up from reference TRBV7-9 and TRBJ1-2): DTGVSQNPRHKITKRGQNVTFRCDPISEHNRLYWYRQTLGQGPEFLTYFQNEAQLEKSRLLSDRFSAERPKGSFSTLEIQRTEQGDSAMYLCASSLAGRNYTFGSGTRLTVV.